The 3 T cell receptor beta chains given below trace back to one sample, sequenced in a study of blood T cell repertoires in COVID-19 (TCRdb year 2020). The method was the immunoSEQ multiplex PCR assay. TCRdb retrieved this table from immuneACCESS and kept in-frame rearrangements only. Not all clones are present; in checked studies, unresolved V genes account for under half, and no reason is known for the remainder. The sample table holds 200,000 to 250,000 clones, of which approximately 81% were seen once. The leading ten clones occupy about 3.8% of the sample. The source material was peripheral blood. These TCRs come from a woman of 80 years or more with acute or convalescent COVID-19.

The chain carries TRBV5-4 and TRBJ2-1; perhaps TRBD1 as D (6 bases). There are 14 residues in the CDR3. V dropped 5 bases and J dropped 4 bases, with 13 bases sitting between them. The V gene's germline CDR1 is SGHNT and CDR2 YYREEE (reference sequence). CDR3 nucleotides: TGTGCCAGCAGTCCTCGGGACAAATACAATGAGCAGTTCTTC. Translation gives CASSPRDKYNEQFF.

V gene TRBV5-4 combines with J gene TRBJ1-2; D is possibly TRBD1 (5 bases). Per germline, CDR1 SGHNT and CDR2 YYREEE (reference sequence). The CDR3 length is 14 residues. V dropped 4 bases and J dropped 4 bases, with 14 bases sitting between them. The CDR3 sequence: CASSGGRGTYGYTF. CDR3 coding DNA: TGTGCCAGCAGCGGCGGACGGGGGACCTATGGCTACACCTTC.

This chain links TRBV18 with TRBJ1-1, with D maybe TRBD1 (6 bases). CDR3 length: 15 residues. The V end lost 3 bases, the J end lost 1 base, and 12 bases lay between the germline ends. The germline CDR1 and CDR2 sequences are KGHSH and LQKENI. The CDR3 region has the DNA TGTGCCAGCTCACCCGCGACAGGATCGAACACTGAAGCTTTCTTT. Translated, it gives CASSPATGSNTEAFF.